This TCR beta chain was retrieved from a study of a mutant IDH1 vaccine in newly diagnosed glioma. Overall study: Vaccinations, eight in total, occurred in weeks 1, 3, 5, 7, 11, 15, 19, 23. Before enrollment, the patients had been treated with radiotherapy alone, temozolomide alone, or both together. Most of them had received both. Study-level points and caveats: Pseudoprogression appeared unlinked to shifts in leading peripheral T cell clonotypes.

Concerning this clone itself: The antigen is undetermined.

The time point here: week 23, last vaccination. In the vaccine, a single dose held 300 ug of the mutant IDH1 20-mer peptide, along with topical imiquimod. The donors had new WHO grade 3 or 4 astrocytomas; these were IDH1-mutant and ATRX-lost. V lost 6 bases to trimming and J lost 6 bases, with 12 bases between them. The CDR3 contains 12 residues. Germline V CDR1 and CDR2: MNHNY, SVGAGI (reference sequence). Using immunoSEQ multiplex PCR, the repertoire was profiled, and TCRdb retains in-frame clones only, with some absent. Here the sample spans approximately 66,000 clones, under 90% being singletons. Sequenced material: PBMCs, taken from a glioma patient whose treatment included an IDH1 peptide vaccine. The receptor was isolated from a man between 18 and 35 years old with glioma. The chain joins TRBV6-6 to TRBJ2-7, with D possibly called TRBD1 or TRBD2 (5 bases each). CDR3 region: CASSFTGLEQYF. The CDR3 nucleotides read TGTGCCAGCAGCTTCACGGGGCTCGAGCAGTACTTC.